Following are 8 T cell receptor beta chains from one sample sequenced in a study of blood T cell repertoires in COVID-19. TCRdb's copy holds only in-frame clones and misses some; the assay was immunoSEQ multiplex PCR. This table holds under 200,000 clones, around nine tenths found once. Sequencing was carried out using peripheral blood. These receptor sequences come from a woman aged 80 or over with COVID-19, enrolled during active disease.

The J gene is TRBJ1-3, the V gene TRBV25-1; 8 nucleotides line up with TRBD1. Germline V gives CDR1 MGHDK, CDR2 SYGVNS. The CDR3 covers 16 residues. The J segment lost 4 bases and the V segment lost 3 bases, leaving 8 bases of the junction unmatched. CDR3 in DNA: TGTGCCAGCAGTGACCCGACAGGGGCTCGAGGAAACACCATATATTTT. Amino acid sequence: CASSDPTGARGNTIYF.

The chain carries TRBV2 and TRBJ2-5, with 10 bases matching TRBD2. J gave up 3 bases and V 4 bases, and 2 bases lay outside the gene matches. The germline V gene has CDR1 SNHLY and CDR2 FYNNEI. CDR3 length equals 14 residues. The DNA for the CDR3 is TGTGCCAGCAGTGTGGGACTAGCGAAAGAGACCCAGTACTTC. It codes for CASSVGLAKETQYF.

V usage is TRBV11-2 and J usage is TRBJ2-7; no clear D. Germline-derived CDR1 and CDR2 are SGHAT and FQNNGV. This CDR3 is 13 amino acids long. With 1 base removed from V and 7 bases from J, the gap between germline ends came to 11 bases. CDR3 protein: CASSLVAFGEQYF. The CDR3 DNA reads as TGTGCCAGCAGCTTAGTGGCCTTCGGGGAGCAGTACTTC.

The V gene is TRBV5-1, the J gene TRBJ2-3; 7 positions agree with TRBD1. Trimming removed 4 bases from V and 2 bases from J; junction bases left unmatched: 4. CDR3 size: 14 residues. CDR1 and CDR2 from the germline V gene are SGHRS and YFSETQ. The CDR3 sequence: CASSTGQITDTQYF. In DNA form, the CDR3 reads TGCGCCAGCAGCACGGGACAGATCACAGATACGCAGTATTTT.

This rearrangement joins TRBV28 to TRBJ1-2; D gene unclear. Germline CDR1 and CDR2: MDHEN and SYDVKM. V was pared by 7 bases and J by 2 bases, with 11 bases between. The CDR3 runs 13 residues. CDR3 loop: CASTRWLNYGYTF. The CDR3 region has the DNA TGTGCCAGCACCCGGTGGTTGAACTATGGCTACACCTTC.

The chain employs TRBV6-5 and TRBJ2-7, with 7 bases fitting TRBD2. The CDR3 is 13 residues long. J lost 2 bases, V lost 5 bases, and 3 bases had no gene match. Germline CDR1 reads MNHEY; CDR2 reads SVGAGI. CDR3 bases: TGTGCCAGCAGTCCCCGGGGGGCCTACGAGCAGTACTTC. Encoded protein: CASSPRGAYEQYF.

This chain joins TRBV7-9 and TRBJ2-7, with TRBD1 matching 7 bases. Germline V gene sequence: CDR1 SEHNR, CDR2 FQNEAQ (reference sequence). J lost 6 bases, V lost 8 bases, and 13 bases had no gene match. The CDR3 runs to 14 residues. CDR3 sequence (DNA): TGTGCCAGCCAAAGACAGGGCAGCGGAAGCGAGCAGTACTTC. This codes for CASQRQGSGSEQYF.

The chain uses TRBV9 and TRBJ2-2; TRBD1 matches 8 bases. Germline V gene data show CDR1 as SGDLS and CDR2 as YYNGEE. The CDR3 sequence is 15 residues long. V lost 0 bases to trimming and J lost 5 bases; unmatched junction nucleotides: 3. This CDR3 is CASSVDDRGTGELFF. CDR3 in DNA: TGTGCCAGCAGCGTAGATGACAGGGGTACCGGGGAGCTGTTTTTT.